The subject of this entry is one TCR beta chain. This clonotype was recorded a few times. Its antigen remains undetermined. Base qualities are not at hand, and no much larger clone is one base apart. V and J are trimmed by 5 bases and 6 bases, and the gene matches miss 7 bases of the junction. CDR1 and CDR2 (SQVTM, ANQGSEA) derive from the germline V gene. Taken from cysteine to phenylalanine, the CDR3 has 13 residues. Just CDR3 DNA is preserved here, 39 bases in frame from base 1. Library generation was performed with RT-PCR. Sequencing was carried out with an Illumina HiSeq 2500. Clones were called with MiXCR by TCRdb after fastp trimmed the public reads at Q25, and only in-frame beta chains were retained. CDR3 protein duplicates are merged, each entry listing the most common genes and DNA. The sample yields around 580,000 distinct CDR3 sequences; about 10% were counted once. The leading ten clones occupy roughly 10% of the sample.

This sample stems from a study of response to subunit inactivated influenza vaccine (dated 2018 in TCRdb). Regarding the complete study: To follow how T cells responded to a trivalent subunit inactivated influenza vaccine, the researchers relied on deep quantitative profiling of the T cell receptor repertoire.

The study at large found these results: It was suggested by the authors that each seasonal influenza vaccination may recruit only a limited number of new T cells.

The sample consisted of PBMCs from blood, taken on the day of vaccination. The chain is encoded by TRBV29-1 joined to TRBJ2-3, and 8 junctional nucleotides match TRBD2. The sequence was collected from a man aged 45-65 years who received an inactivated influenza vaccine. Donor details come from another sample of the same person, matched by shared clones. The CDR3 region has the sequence CSVTSGGRDTQYF. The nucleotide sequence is TGCAGCGTTACTAGCGGAGGGAGGGATACGCAGTATTTT.